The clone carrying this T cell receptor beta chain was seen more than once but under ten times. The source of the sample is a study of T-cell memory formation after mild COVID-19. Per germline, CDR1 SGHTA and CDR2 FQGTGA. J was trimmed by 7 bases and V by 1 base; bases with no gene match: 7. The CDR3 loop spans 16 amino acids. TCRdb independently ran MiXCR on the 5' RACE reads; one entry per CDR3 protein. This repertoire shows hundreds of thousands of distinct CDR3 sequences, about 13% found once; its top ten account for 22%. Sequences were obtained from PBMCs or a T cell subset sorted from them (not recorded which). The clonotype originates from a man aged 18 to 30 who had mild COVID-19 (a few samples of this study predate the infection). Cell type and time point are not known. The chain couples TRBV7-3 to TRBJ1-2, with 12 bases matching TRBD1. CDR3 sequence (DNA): TGTGCCAGCAGCTTAAATCCGGGACAGGGGGCAGCTGGCTACACCTTC. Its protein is CASSLNPGQGAAGYTF.